The next 19 T cell receptor beta chains were all read from a single sample in a study of T cell responses to AZD1222 COVID-19 vaccine. Clones were sequenced by immunoSEQ multiplex PCR, and TCRdb holds only the in-frame ones, with some missing. The table has roughly 77,000 clones, around 92% seen once. The sequences come from peripheral blood, collected on day 0 of MenACWY control vaccination. The receptors were sampled from an adult in good health.

This CDR3 reads CASNSYGGTVGGYTF. The CDR3 bases are TGTGCCAGTAATTCTTACGGGGGCACGGTTGGGGGCTACACCTTC. The rearrangement uses TRBV19 and TRBJ1-2; a weak D match, TRBD1 (6 bases). V gave up 7 bases and J gave up 8 bases, with 23 bases separating them. Looked up from germline, CDR1 is LNHDA and CDR2 is SQIVND (reference sequence). This CDR3 region has 15 residues.

The rearrangement joins TRBV11-2 to TRBJ1-6; unclear D gene. This CDR3 comprises 14 residues. Trimming cost V 2 bases and J 4 bases, with 6 bases left between them. Germline CDR1 is SGHAT and CDR2 is FQNNGV. This chain's CDR3 is CASSLKGYNSPLHF. CDR3 nucleotide sequence: TGTGCCAGCAGCTTAAAGGGTTATAATTCACCCCTCCACTTT.

The rearrangement uses TRBV10-2 and TRBJ2-7; D may be TRBD1 (5 bases). The CDR3 contains 12 residues. Trimming stripped 6 bases from V and 6 bases from J, with 12 bases between. The V gene's germline CDR1 is WSHSY and CDR2 SAAADI. The CDR3 spells CASSLQGSEQYF. Here the CDR3 DNA reads TGCGCCAGCAGCCTGCAGGGCAGCGAGCAGTACTTC.

The V and J genes are TRBV7-8 and TRBJ1-5, with D unclear. Germline V gene data show CDR1 as SGHVS and CDR2 as FQNEAQ. The V and J ends lost 5 bases and 0 bases respectively, with 17 bases between them. The CDR3 is made up of 17 amino acids. This chain's CDR3 is CASSISGPPYSNQPQHF. The CDR3 nucleotides read TGTGCCAGCAGCATTAGCGGTCCACCCTATAGCAATCAGCCCCAGCATTTT. Based on the CDR3 plus reference TRBV7-8 and TRBJ1-5, the full variable domain is GAGVSQSPRYKVAKRGQDVALRCDPISGHVSLFWYQQALGQGPEFLTYFQNEAQLDKSGLPSDRFFAERPEGSVSTLKIQRTQQEDSAVYLCASSISGPPYSNQPQHFGDGTRLSIL.

In the case of this clone: Compared with germline, one end of the junction differs, possibly owing to a read error. V is TRBV6-5 and J is TRBJ2-5; perhaps TRBD1 as D (6 bases). This CDR3 region has 11 residues. CDR1 and CDR2 from the germline V gene are MNHEY and SVGAGI. DNA for the CDR3: TGTGCCAGCACCAACAGGGAAATCTCACACTTC. Translated: CASTNREISHF.

The chain recombines TRBV6-2 or TRBV6-3 with TRBJ2-7; 14 positions agree with TRBD2. Trimming took 2 bases from V and 4 from J; bases not matched to a gene: 7. The CDR3 length is 17 residues. CDR1 and CDR2 (germline): MNHEY, SVGEGT. The CDR3 DNA is TGTGCCAGCAGTTACCTGGGACTAGCGGGGGTGACTTACGAGCAGTACTTC. This encodes CASSYLGLAGVTYEQYF.

The chain links TRBV10-3 to TRBJ2-7; D may be TRBD1 (6 bases). CDR1 and CDR2 (germline): ENHRY, SYGVKD. The CDR3 is 14 residues long. V lost 2 bases and J 3 bases, leaving 11 bases between the germline ends. DNA for the CDR3: TGTGCCATCAGTGAGGCCAGGGGCGGCTACGAGCAGTACTTC. Its protein product is CAISEARGGYEQYF.

The J gene is TRBJ1-5, the V gene TRBV15; D is uncertain. The CDR3 runs 15 residues. The V gene's germline CDR1 is LNHNV and CDR2 YYDKDF (reference sequence). The germline V and J ends were trimmed by 1 base and 8 bases, with 15 bases remaining between them. The CDR3 DNA reads TGTGCCACCAGCAGAGGTGGGCAGCCCGGGGAGCCCCAGCATTTT. Translation gives CATSRGGQPGEPQHF.

The gene calls are TRBV7-2 and TRBJ2-1, with D perhaps matching TRBD2 (6 bases). The germline gives CDR1 SGHTA, CDR2 FQGNSA. The CDR3 has 15 residues. Trimming left V 4 bases short and J 6 bases short, with 16 bases between. The CDR3 DNA is TGTGCCAGCAGCTACGGAGGGGCTTTAGGCAATGAGCAGTTCTTC. This translates into CASSYGGALGNEQFF.

The J gene is TRBJ2-5, the V gene TRBV29-1; D perhaps matches TRBD2 (6 bases). V lost 7 bases to trimming and J lost 6 bases, with 18 bases between them. Germline CDR1 is SQVTM and CDR2 is ANQGSEA. This CDR3 is built from 13 residues. CDR3 DNA sequence: TGCAGCGGAAACAAAGGGAGCGGGCAGACCCAGTACTTC. Amino acids: CSGNKGSGQTQYF.

The genes are TRBV10-3 and TRBJ2-3, with D maybe TRBD1 (6 bases). The germline V and J ends were trimmed by 10 bases and 4 bases, with 9 bases remaining between them. This CDR3 is built from 11 residues. The germline V gene encodes CDR1 ENHRY and CDR2 SYGVKD. CDR3 nucleotides: TGTGCCACCAGGGGCTCAGATACGCAGTATTTT. It specifies CATRGSDTQYF.

The chain joins TRBV2 to TRBJ1-4; D is ambiguous. Germline CDR1 SNHLY, CDR2 FYNNEI. The CDR3 runs 14 residues. The V end was cut by 4 bases, the J end by 8 bases, with 14 bases between. DNA of the CDR3: TGTGCCAGCAGTGTTGGCGGACGGGAAGAAAAACTGTTTTTT. Amino acids: CASSVGGREEKLFF.

The chain combines TRBV23-1 with TRBJ2-7; D is uncertain. TRBV23-1 counts as an open reading frame of uncertain function. The CDR3 is 13 residues long. V was trimmed by 0 bases and J by 4 bases, leaving 7 bases between them. CDR3 loop: CASSQSYRYEQYF. The CDR3 coding sequence is TGCGCCAGCAGTCAATCTTACCGATACGAGCAGTACTTC.

CDR3 residues: CASSPRLAGGGEQFF. The CDR3 coding sequence is TGTGCCAGTAGTCCCCGACTAGCGGGAGGCGGTGAGCAGTTCTTC. The rearrangement links TRBV19 to TRBJ2-1, with 13 positions matching TRBD2. Germline CDR1 reads LNHDA; CDR2 reads SQIVND (reference sequence). The CDR3 consists of 15 residues. V was clipped by 5 bases and J by 9 bases; unmatched bases: 7.

This rearrangement joins TRBV20-1 to TRBJ2-7, with 8 bases matching TRBD2. The CDR3 covers 13 residues. The V segment lost 6 bases and the J segment 3 bases; nucleotides outside the gene matches: 7. Germline CDR1 is DFQATT and CDR2 is SNEGSKA (reference sequence). In nucleotides, the CDR3 is TGCAGTGCCAGTAGCGGGGCACTCTACGAGCAGTACTTC. Amino acids: CSASSGALYEQYF.

The gene calls are TRBV7-2 and TRBJ1-4, with D possibly TRBD1 on 6 matching bases. Trimming stripped 5 bases from V and 5 bases from J, with 18 bases between. CDR3 length: 16 amino acids. The V gene's germline CDR1 is SGHTA and CDR2 FQGNSA. The CDR3 is CASSAALSGVNEKLFF. The CDR3 DNA reads as TGTGCCAGCAGCGCCGCGTTGTCAGGGGTGAATGAAAAACTGTTTTTT.

The chain joins TRBV6-5 to TRBJ2-3; 7 nucleotides align to TRBD1. The CDR3 covers 12 residues. Germline V gene data show CDR1 as MNHEY and CDR2 as SVGAGI. The V segment lost 4 bases and the J segment 10 bases; nucleotides outside the gene matches: 5. The CDR3 region is CASSFTGAAQYF. In nucleotides, the CDR3 is TGTGCCAGCAGTTTTACAGGGGCGGCGCAGTATTTT.

This clone was seen only once. This chain links TRBV11-2 with TRBJ1-6; no firm D call. Trimming shortened V by 2 bases and J by 10 bases, and 12 bases separated the two germline ends. The CDR3 totals 14 residues. CDR1 is SGHAT and CDR2 is FQNNGV in the germline V gene. The CDR3 loop is CASSLPYGESPLHF. The CDR3 nucleotides read TGTGCCAGCAGCTTACCCTATGGGGAGTCACCCCTCCACTTT.

The chain joins TRBV4-3 to TRBJ2-1; TRBD2 matches at 7 bases. The ends lost 0 bases at V and 7 bases at J; junction bases unmatched: 12. Per germline, CDR1 LGHNA and CDR2 YSLEER. The length of the CDR3 is 17 residues. CDR3 protein: CASSQDIAGFQRNEQFF. The CDR3 DNA is TGCGCCAGCAGCCAAGATATAGCGGGTTTCCAACGGAATGAGCAGTTCTTC.